The 2 T cell receptor beta chains below were found in one sample sequenced in a study of CD4 T cells in relation to SARS-CoV-2 and coronaviruses. Unexposed donor CD4+ T cells date from about 2011-2019, before the COVID-19 pandemic. Sequencing was performed with immunoSEQ multiplex PCR; in TCRdb, only in-frame clones are kept and a portion is missing. Of around 62,000 clones in the sample, approximately 94% were seen once. Sample: naive CD4+ T cells from PBMCs. Subset described: naive CD4+ T cells isolated by negative enrichment. The receptors here all came from a human donor in good health.

CDR3 residues: CASSPFQSTDTQYF. In nucleotides, the CDR3 is TGTGCCAGCTCACCATTCCAGAGCACAGATACGCAGTATTTT. This chain uses TRBV18 with TRBJ2-3; no clear D. Trimming shortened V by 2 bases and J by 0 bases, and 6 bases separated the two germline ends. The length of the CDR3 is 14 residues. Germline V gene data show CDR1 as KGHSH and CDR2 as LQKENI.

The chain links TRBV6-6 to TRBJ2-3; D is ambiguous. CDR3 length equals 13 residues. Germline V gives CDR1 MNHNY, CDR2 SVGAGI (reference sequence). Trimming shortened V by 6 bases and J by 0 bases, and 7 bases separated the two germline ends. The CDR3 sequence: CASSARSTDTQYF. For the CDR3, the DNA is TGTGCCAGCAGCGCCCGAAGCACAGATACGCAGTATTTT.